The T cell receptor beta chain under discussion was sequenced for a study of post-analysis software for immune sequencing data. Whole-study results and caveats: Elevated frequency relative to controls characterized several TRBV segments in patients, TRBV5-6, TRBV5-1 and TRBV20-1 among them.

Prepared TCR beta cDNA libraries contained unique molecular identifiers. TCRdb reprocessed the PCR reads via MiXCR and lists one record per CDR3 protein. The sample includes some 500,000 distinct CDR3 sequences, roughly 46% of them seen just once. Losses at the gene ends were 6 bases for V and 4 bases for J; bases not matched to a gene: 6. The germline V gene has CDR1 DFQATT and CDR2 SNEGSKA (reference sequence). This CDR3 region has 14 residues. This clonotype was observed a few times. Its specificity is not known. V and J are TRBV20-1 and TRBJ1-5, with TRBD1 matching 10 bases. The receptor comes from a girl under 18 with multiple sclerosis. The sequencing sample was made of blood. CDR3 residues: CSALDRGRNQPQHF. In DNA form, the CDR3 reads TGCAGTGCCCTCGACAGGGGGCGGAATCAGCCCCAGCATTTT.